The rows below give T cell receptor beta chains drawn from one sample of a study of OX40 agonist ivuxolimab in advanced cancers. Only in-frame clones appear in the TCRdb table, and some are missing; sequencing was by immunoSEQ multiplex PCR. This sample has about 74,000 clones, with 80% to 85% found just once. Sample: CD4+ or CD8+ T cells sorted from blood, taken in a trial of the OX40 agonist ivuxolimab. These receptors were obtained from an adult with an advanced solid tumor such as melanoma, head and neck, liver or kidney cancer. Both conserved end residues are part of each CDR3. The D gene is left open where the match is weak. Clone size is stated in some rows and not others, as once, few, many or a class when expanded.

DNA: TGTGCCAGCAGCGTAAGGGACAGGGGTGAGACCCAGTACTTC
CDR3: CASSVRDRGETQYF
D: TRBD1
J: TRBJ2-5
size: .
V: TRBV9

DNA: TGCGCCAGCAGCTTGGATGGGACACTCTACGAGCAGTACTTC
CDR3: CASSLDGTLYEQYF
D: .
J: TRBJ2-7
size: .
V: TRBV5-1

DNA: TGTGCCAGCAGTTACTCAGCGGGAGGAGGTGGTGAGCAGTTCTTC
CDR3: CASSYSAGGGGEQFF
D: TRBD2
J: TRBJ2-1
size: .
V: TRBV6-5

DNA: TGTGCCAGTAGTATCTATACACGGGATAGCAATCAGCCCCAGCATTTT
CDR3: CASSIYTRDSNQPQHF
D: .
J: TRBJ1-5
size: once
V: TRBV19

DNA: TGTGCCAGCAGTTACATGCGGGGAGGAGAGACCCAGTACTTC
CDR3: CASSYMRGGETQYF
D: .
J: TRBJ2-5
size: .
V: TRBV6-5

DNA: TGTGCGTCGCTAGGGGACACTGAAGCTTTCTTT
CDR3: CASLGDTEAFF
D: .
J: TRBJ1-1
size: .
V: TRBV7-9

DNA: TGTGCCAGTAGTATAGGCGGGGCAGCCTATGGCTACACCTTC
CDR3: CASSIGGAAYGYTF
D: .
J: TRBJ1-2
size: .
V: TRBV19

DNA: TGTGCCAGTAGTATCTTCGGGTCTTCTGGGACTGAAGCTTTCTTT
CDR3: CASSIFGSSGTEAFF
D: .
J: TRBJ1-1
size: .
V: TRBV19

DNA: TGTGCCAGCACCCAGGACAGGGACTATGGCTACACCTTC
CDR3: CASTQDRDYGYTF
D: TRBD1
J: TRBJ1-2
size: once
V: TRBV6-5

DNA: TGTGCCAGCAGTCTTAGCGGGAGTTCGCACAATGAGCAGTTCTTC
CDR3: CASSLSGSSHNEQFF
D: TRBD2
J: TRBJ2-1
size: .
V: TRBV6-4

DNA: TGCAGCGTTGTTTGGGGGAGCTCTGGAAACACCATATATTTT
CDR3: CSVVWGSSGNTIYF
D: .
J: TRBJ1-3
size: .
V: TRBV29-1

DNA: TGTGCCAGCAGCGTAGAGGTGGGAGAGACCCAGTACTTC
CDR3: CASSVEVGETQYF
D: .
J: TRBJ2-5
size: .
V: TRBV9

DNA: TGTGCCAGCACCCTCCGGGGGGGGCCTCCCTACGAGCAGTACTTC
CDR3: CASTLRGGPPYEQYF
D: TRBD2
J: TRBJ2-7
size: once
V: TRBV28

DNA: TGTGCCAGCAGCCCCGACAGACAGCGGGAGCAGTTCTTC
CDR3: CASSPDRQREQFF
D: .
J: TRBJ2-1
size: .
V: TRBV7-7

DNA: TGCGCCAGCAGCTCCGGACCCAGGGGAGGCACCGGGGAGCTGTTTTTT
CDR3: CASSSGPRGGTGELFF
D: .
J: TRBJ2-2
size: .
V: TRBV5-1

DNA: TGTGCCAGCAGCCGCTTAGCGGGGACTTCCTACGAGCAGTACTTC
CDR3: CASSRLAGTSYEQYF
D: TRBD2
J: TRBJ2-7
size: .
V: TRBV14

DNA: TGTGCCAGCAGCGCGGACAGGGGGCGCATCAATGAGCAGTTCTTC
CDR3: CASSADRGRINEQFF
D: TRBD1
J: TRBJ2-1
size: .
V: TRBV9

DNA: TGTGCCAGCAGCTTAGAAGGCAGGGGGCCTGGAAACACCATATATTTT
CDR3: CASSLEGRGPGNTIYF
D: TRBD1
J: TRBJ1-3
size: .
V: TRBV7-8

DNA: TGCAGCGTTGTGAGACCCGGGGCGAACACTGAAGCTTTCTTT
CDR3: CSVVRPGANTEAFF
D: .
J: TRBJ1-1
size: .
V: TRBV29-1

DNA: TGTGCCAGCAGTCCTAGCGGGAGCTCCTACGAGCAGTACTTC
CDR3: CASSPSGSSYEQYF
D: TRBD2
J: TRBJ2-7
size: .
V: TRBV6-5

DNA: TGCGCCAGCAGCTTGGTTAGCGGGAGGGCCGGCGAGACCCAGTACTTC
CDR3: CASSLVSGRAGETQYF
D: TRBD2
J: TRBJ2-5
size: .
V: TRBV5-1

DNA: TGTGCCAGCAGCGTCAAAGGTGAGCAGTTCTTC
CDR3: CASSVKGEQFF
D: .
J: TRBJ2-1
size: few
V: TRBV9

DNA: TGTGCCAGTGAACGGGACTTCCAAGAGACCCAGTACTTC
CDR3: CASERDFQETQYF
D: .
J: TRBJ2-5
size: once
V: TRBV27

DNA: TGTGCCAGCAGCTTGACCCTCGGGGCTGGGGCCAACGTCCTGACTTTC
CDR3: CASSLTLGAGANVLTF
D: .
J: TRBJ2-6
size: .
V: TRBV5-5

DNA: TGTGCCAGCAGCCCCAGGGACAGATCAGGCACCGGGGAGCTGTTTTTT
CDR3: CASSPRDRSGTGELFF
D: TRBD1
J: TRBJ2-2
size: .
V: TRBV5-4

DNA: TGTGCCAGCAGAACGGACAGGGTTGTATCTGGGGCCAACGTCCTGACTTTC
CDR3: CASRTDRVVSGANVLTF
D: TRBD1
J: TRBJ2-6
size: few
V: TRBV27

DNA: TGTGCCAGCAGCTATGGACAGACCTCTGGAAACACCATATATTTT
CDR3: CASSYGQTSGNTIYF
D: .
J: TRBJ1-3
size: .
V: TRBV7-2

DNA: TGTGCCAGCAGCTTAGGGGGACGGTCAGATACGCAGTATTTT
CDR3: CASSLGGRSDTQYF
D: .
J: TRBJ2-3
size: once
V: TRBV7-8

DNA: TGTGCCAGCAGCTTAGTAAGTACCTACGAGCAGTACTTC
CDR3: CASSLVSTYEQYF
D: .
J: TRBJ2-7
size: .
V: TRBV7-2

DNA: TGTGCCAGCAGCCCATCTACAGGGAACTCTGGAAACACCATATATTTT
CDR3: CASSPSTGNSGNTIYF
D: .
J: TRBJ1-3
size: .
V: TRBV4-2

DNA: TGCTATCTCCCCTCGAGTCATATATCCGACACTGAAGCTTTCTTT
CDR3: CYLPSSHISDTEAFF
D: .
J: TRBJ1-1
size: .
V: TRBV5-6

DNA: TGCGCCAGCAGCTTGGGGGGACAGGCAGAAAAGACCCAGTACTTC
CDR3: CASSLGGQAEKTQYF
D: TRBD1
J: TRBJ2-5
size: .
V: TRBV5-1

DNA: TGTGCCAGCAGCCCCCAAGGGACAGGGAACATTCAGTACTTC
CDR3: CASSPQGTGNIQYF
D: TRBD1
J: TRBJ2-4
size: once
V: TRBV7-9

DNA: TGTGCCAGCTCACACGGGAGGACTAATGAAAAACTGTTTTTT
CDR3: CASSHGRTNEKLFF
D: .
J: TRBJ1-4
size: .
V: TRBV18

DNA: TGCGCCAGCAGCTTCGCCTTAGATCAGCCCCAGCATTTT
CDR3: CASSFALDQPQHF
D: .
J: TRBJ1-5
size: .
V: TRBV5-1

DNA: TGCGCCAGCAGCTCGGGAGCGGGGGCTACGGAGACCCAGTACTTC
CDR3: CASSSGAGATETQYF
D: TRBD2
J: TRBJ2-5
size: .
V: TRBV5-1

DNA: TGTGCCAGCAGCCTAAAGGTAGCGGGGGCCCAGAACACCGGGGAGCTGTTTTTT
CDR3: CASSLKVAGAQNTGELFF
D: TRBD2
J: TRBJ2-2
size: .
V: TRBV7-2

DNA: TGTGCCAGCAGCTCCCTACATGGTGCAACTAATGAAAAACTGTTTTTT
CDR3: CASSSLHGATNEKLFF
D: .
J: TRBJ1-4
size: .
V: TRBV5-6

DNA: TGTGCCAGCAGCTTGGGGACAGGAGTGATCTATGGCTACACCTTC
CDR3: CASSLGTGVIYGYTF
D: TRBD1
J: TRBJ1-2
size: .
V: TRBV5-6

DNA: TGTGCCAGCAGCGGTCGACAGATACAAGAGACCCAGTACTTC
CDR3: CASSGRQIQETQYF
D: .
J: TRBJ2-5
size: once
V: TRBV25-1

DNA: TGTGCCAGCAGTTACATGCAGGGTCGTGGAACTGAAGCTTTCTTT
CDR3: CASSYMQGRGTEAFF
D: .
J: TRBJ1-1
size: .
V: TRBV6-5